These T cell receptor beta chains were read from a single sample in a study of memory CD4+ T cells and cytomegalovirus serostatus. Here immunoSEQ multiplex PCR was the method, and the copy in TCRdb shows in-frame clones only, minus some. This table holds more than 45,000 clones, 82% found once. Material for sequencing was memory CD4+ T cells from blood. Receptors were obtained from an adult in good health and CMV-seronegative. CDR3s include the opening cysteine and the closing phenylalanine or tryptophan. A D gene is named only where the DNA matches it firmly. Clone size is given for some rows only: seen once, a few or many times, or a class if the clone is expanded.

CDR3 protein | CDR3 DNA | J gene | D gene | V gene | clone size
CASSHIRDSHNEQFF | TGTGCCAGCAGCCACATCCGGGACAGCCACAATGAGCAGTTCTTC | TRBJ2-1 | TRBD1 | TRBV7-9 | .
CASSQRLAGGTDFYEQYF | TGTGCCAGCAGCCAAAGACTAGCGGGGGGAACCGACTTCTACGAGCAGTACTTC | TRBJ2-7 | TRBD2 | TRBV4-2 | .
CASSETGVITEAFF | TGTGCCAGCAGCGAGACAGGGGTGATCACTGAAGCTTTCTTT | TRBJ1-1 | TRBD1 | TRBV9 | .
CASSSNLQGRDEKLFF | TGTGCCAGCAGCTCAAACCTACAGGGGAGGGATGAAAAACTGTTTTTT | TRBJ1-4 | TRBD1 | TRBV13 | .
CATKSPGGQHNEQFF | TGTGCCACCAAATCACCGGGGGGCCAACACAATGAGCAGTTCTTC | TRBJ2-1 | . | TRBV5-4 | .
CAISPNPENYGYTF | TGTGCCATCAGCCCTAACCCAGAGAACTATGGCTACACCTTC | TRBJ1-2 | . | TRBV10-3 | .
CASSFSYNSPLHF | TGTGCCAGCAGTTTCTCCTATAATTCACCCCTCCACTTT | TRBJ1-6 | . | TRBV27 | .
CASSLVGYGYTF | TGTGCCAGCAGTTTGGTAGGCTATGGCTACACCTTC | TRBJ1-2 | . | TRBV28 | .
CASSPQRGDSYNEQFF | TGTGCCAGCAGCCCTCAGCGGGGGGATTCCTACAATGAGCAGTTCTTC | TRBJ2-1 | TRBD2 | TRBV13 | .
CASSGQGPYEQYF | TGTGCCAGCAGTGGACAGGGCCCCTACGAGCAGTACTTC | TRBJ2-7 | TRBD1 | TRBV6-1 | .
CASSLNGREKLFF | TGTGCCAGCAGCTTAAACGGTCGGGAAAAACTGTTTTTT | TRBJ1-4 | . | TRBV7-2 | .
CASSLILPGRIYGYTF | TGTGCCAGCAGCTTAATTTTGCCGGGGAGAATCTATGGCTACACCTTC | TRBJ1-2 | . | TRBV7-9 | few
CASSRDTQETQYF | TGCGCCAGCAGTCGAGATACCCAAGAGACCCAGTACTTC | TRBJ2-5 | . | TRBV5-1 | .
CAISESGQGGGETQYF | TGTGCCATCAGTGAGTCGGGACAGGGCGGAGGAGAGACCCAGTACTTC | TRBJ2-5 | TRBD1 | TRBV10-3 | .
CASSLSQDKQGIPEAFF | TGTGCCAGCAGCCTAAGCCAAGACAAACAGGGAATCCCTGAAGCTTTCTTT | TRBJ1-1 | . | TRBV2 | .
CASSPLRDRELFF | TGCGCCAGCAGCCCCCTCCGGGACAGGGAACTGTTTTTT | TRBJ1-4 | TRBD1 | TRBV5-1 | .
CASSIDQGAGEQFF | TGTGCCAGTAGTATTGACCAGGGGGCAGGTGAGCAGTTCTTC | TRBJ2-1 | TRBD1 | TRBV19 | .
CASSLARANTQYF | TGTGCCAGCAGCTTAGCGAGGGCAAATACGCAGTATTTT | TRBJ2-3 | . | TRBV11-1 | .
CASSFRSQNTEAFF | TGTGCCAGCAGCTTCCGCAGCCAGAACACTGAAGCTTTCTTT | TRBJ1-1 | . | TRBV7-9 | .
CASSIYYRGNTEAFF | TGTGCCAGTAGTATATATTATCGGGGGAACACTGAAGCTTTCTTT | TRBJ1-1 | . | TRBV19 | .
CSASRGNTIYF | TGCAGTGCTAGTCGTGGAAACACCATATATTTT | TRBJ1-3 | . | TRBV20-1 | .
CASRDTISSYNEQFF | TGTGCCAGCAGAGACACCATTAGCTCCTACAATGAGCAGTTCTTC | TRBJ2-1 | . | TRBV27 | few
CASSSGQGGNEKLFF | TGTGCCAGCAGCTCCGGACAGGGAGGGAATGAAAAACTGTTTTTT | TRBJ1-4 | TRBD1 | TRBV11-2 | few
CASSLAHMNTEAFF | TGTGCCAGCAGTTTGGCACATATGAACACTGAAGCTTTCTTT | TRBJ1-1 | . | TRBV28 | .
CASSYAFGYGYTF | TGTGCCAGCAGTTACGCTTTTGGATATGGCTACACCTTC | TRBJ1-2 | . | TRBV6-5 | .
CASSPYGQGSSGYTF | TGCGCCAGCAGCCCATACGGACAGGGAAGCTCTGGCTACACCTTC | TRBJ1-2 | TRBD1 | TRBV5-1 | .
CASSPGQTSGNTIYF | TGTGCCAGCAGCCCGGGACAGACGTCTGGAAACACCATATATTTT | TRBJ1-3 | TRBD1 | TRBV6-5 | .
CASSASGANTEAFF | TGTGCCAGCAGTGCGTCAGGGGCGAACACTGAAGCTTTCTTT | TRBJ1-1 | . | TRBV6-1 | .
CASSPRTTTNTGELFF | TGTGCCAGTAGCCCGAGGACTACCACGAACACCGGGGAGCTGTTTTTT | TRBJ2-2 | . | TRBV19 | .
CASSVAIGGSSYNEQFF | TGTGCCAGCAGCGTAGCGATCGGCGGGAGCTCCTACAATGAGCAGTTCTTC | TRBJ2-1 | TRBD2 | TRBV9 | once
CASSQTGGPTNEQFF | TGCGCCAGCAGCCAAACGGGGGGCCCAACTAATGAGCAGTTCTTC | TRBJ2-1 | . | TRBV4-1 | once
CASSLTDRRSSYNSPLHF | TGTGCCAGCAGTTTGACAGACAGACGCAGCTCCTATAATTCACCCCTCCACTTT | TRBJ1-6 | . | TRBV27 | .
CATSRGGSSGVEQYF | TGTGCCACCAGCAGAGGGGGTTCAAGCGGGGTCGAGCAGTACTTC | TRBJ2-7 | TRBD2 | TRBV15 | .
CASSENRDGQPQHF | TGTGCCAGCAGTGAAAACAGGGATGGACAGCCCCAGCATTTT | TRBJ1-5 | . | TRBV25-1 | .
CASSQDRGYRGPLHLLNEKLFF | TGTGCCAGCAGCCAAGATAGGGGGTACAGGGGACCCTTACATTTACTGAATGAAAAACTGTTTTTT | TRBJ1-4 | TRBD1 | TRBV14 | few
CASPPGQGPYEQYF | TGTGCCAGCCCCCCGGGACAGGGGCCCTACGAGCAGTACTTC | TRBJ2-7 | TRBD1 | TRBV28 | .
CASSPLGAGGHTDTQYF | TGTGCCAGCTCACCACTCGGCGCGGGGGGTCACACAGATACGCAGTATTTT | TRBJ2-3 | TRBD2 | TRBV18 | .
CASSQQQGLHNEQFF | TGTGCCAGCAGCCAGCAACAGGGATTACACAATGAGCAGTTCTTC | TRBJ2-1 | . | TRBV11-3 | .
CASRLAGQEPYEQYF | TGTGCCAGCAGGTTGGCGGGACAGGAACCCTACGAGCAGTACTTC | TRBJ2-7 | TRBD1 | TRBV6-5 | .
CASSFPGSGANVLTF | TGTGCCAGCAGTTTCCCGGGATCTGGGGCCAACGTCCTGACTTTC | TRBJ2-6 | . | TRBV28 | once
CASSQESRGANTEAFF | TGTGCCAGCAGCCAAGAGTCGAGGGGGGCCAACACTGAAGCTTTCTTT | TRBJ1-1 | . | TRBV14 | .
CASSLTMTGGFSGANVLTF | TGCGCCAGCAGCTTAACTATGACAGGGGGATTCTCTGGGGCCAACGTCCTGACTTTC | TRBJ2-6 | TRBD1 | TRBV5-1 | once
CASSLTQHQGNTIYF | TGCGCCAGCAGTCTGACCCAACACCAGGGGAACACCATATATTTT | TRBJ1-3 | . | TRBV4-1 | .
CASSYAVNTEAFF | TGCGCCAGCAGCTATGCAGTGAACACTGAAGCTTTCTTT | TRBJ1-1 | . | TRBV5-1 | .
CASSQTGVGNTIYF | TGTGCCAGCAGCCAGACAGGGGTAGGAAACACCATATATTTT | TRBJ1-3 | TRBD1 | TRBV6-5 | .
CASSLEGDSPLHF | TGTGCCAGCAGCCTCGAAGGAGATTCACCCCTCCACTTT | TRBJ1-6 | . | TRBV7-9 | .
CASGGLSSGANVLTF | TGTGCCAGCGGAGGTCTGAGCTCTGGGGCCAACGTCCTGACTTTC | TRBJ2-6 | . | TRBV19 | .
CASRAGGLLKLFF | TGTGCCAGCAGGGCAGGGGGCCTTCTAAAACTGTTTTTT | TRBJ1-4 | TRBD1 | TRBV2 | .
CASNPLNSGNTIYF | TGTGCCAGCAATCCCTTAAACTCTGGAAACACCATATATTTT | TRBJ1-3 | . | TRBV6-1 | .
CASSPVAQGTTEAFF | TGCGCCAGCAGCCCCGTGGCACAGGGGACCACTGAAGCTTTCTTT | TRBJ1-1 | TRBD1 | TRBV5-1 | .
CASSSILAGGLETQYF | TGCGCCAGCAGCTCTATACTAGCGGGGGGCCTAGAGACCCAGTACTTC | TRBJ2-5 | TRBD2 | TRBV5-1 | .
CASSPWTGGSYEQYF | TGTGCCAGCTCACCCTGGACAGGGGGCTCCTACGAGCAGTACTTC | TRBJ2-7 | TRBD1 | TRBV18 | .
CASSSSKNTEAFF | TGTGCCAGCAGTTCGTCGAAGAACACTGAAGCTTTCTTT | TRBJ1-1 | . | TRBV6-5 | .
CASSKVGVSTGANVLTF | TGTGCCAGCAGCAAAGTTGGAGTGAGCACCGGGGCCAACGTCCTGACTTTC | TRBJ2-6 | . | TRBV21-1 | few
CASSTGGNEKLFF | TGTGCCAGCAGCACCGGGGGGAATGAAAAACTGTTTTTT | TRBJ1-4 | . | TRBV6-6 | .
CASSLGQGVTGELFF | TGCGCCAGCAGCCTCGGACAGGGGGTCACCGGGGAGCTGTTTTTT | TRBJ2-2 | TRBD1 | TRBV5-1 | .
CASSITGSLFTNEQFF | TGTGCCAGTAGTATAACTGGGTCCCTATTTACCAATGAGCAGTTCTTC | TRBJ2-1 | . | TRBV19 | .
CSVGAGVRRDTQYF | TGCAGCGTTGGGGCAGGGGTGAGGAGAGATACGCAGTATTTT | TRBJ2-3 | . | TRBV29-1 | .
CASSLLRGSTDTQYF | TGCGCCAGCAGCTTATTGCGGGGGAGCACAGATACGCAGTATTTT | TRBJ2-3 | TRBD2 | TRBV5-1 | .
CASSLSNSDTDTQYF | TGTGCCAGCAGCTTGTCCAACAGTGACACAGATACGCAGTATTTT | TRBJ2-3 | . | TRBV7-9 | .